This T cell receptor beta chain was sequenced during a study of T cell changes during pregnancy in multiple sclerosis. The repertoire was sequenced with immunoSEQ multiplex PCR; TCRdb's copy has only in-frame clones and lacks some. Among around 43,000 clones listed, about 94% were seen once. Germline values: CDR1 SNHLY, CDR2 FYNNEI. J lost 4 bases, V lost 6 bases, and 2 bases had no gene match. This CDR3 spans 13 amino acids. The chain links TRBV2 to TRBJ1-1, with 10 bases fitting TRBD1. Material: CD8+ T cells from peripheral blood mononuclear cells, obtained after pregnancy. This receptor was taken from a female donor with multiple sclerosis, enrolled in a pregnancy study. As DNA, the CDR3 is TGTGCCAGCAGGAGGACAGGGGGCACTGAAGCTTTCTTT. Translated: CASRRTGGTEAFF.